A selection of T cell receptor beta chains follows, all from one sample in a study of blood T cells in healthy people across ages. TCRdb reanalysed the 5' RACE reads using MiXCR and keeps one entry per CDR3 protein. This sample has approximately 780,000 distinct CDR3 sequences, with around a quarter found just once. The same specimen was also included in a second study, on T cells of mothers and their children.

Source material: blood. These TCRs come from a boy younger than 18 in good health. Each CDR3 is given with its conserved first and last residue. A D gene is named only where the DNA matches it firmly. Clone sizes are given selectively: once, few, many, or a class where the clone is expanded.

TRBJ2-3,TRBV4-1,TRBD1,.,CASSQRGPSSTDTQYF,TGCGCCAGCAGCCAAAGGGGGCCGTCCAGCACAGATACGCAGTATTTT
TRBJ1-5,TRBV11-2,TRBD1,.,CASSPQGGHQPQHF,TGTGCCAGCAGCCCTCAGGGGGGGCATCAGCCCCAGCATTTT
TRBJ1-5,TRBV20-1,.,few,CSARAGFRNQPQHF,TGCAGTGCTAGAGCAGGTTTTCGCAATCAGCCCCAGCATTTT
TRBJ2-5,TRBV11-2,TRBD2,few,CASRGLAGFRETQYF,TGTGCCAGCAGGGGACTAGCGGGGTTTAGAGAGACCCAGTACTTC
TRBJ2-7,TRBV29-1,.,few,CSVGSGTYEQYF,TGCAGCGTTGGTTCCGGTACCTACGAGCAGTACTTC
TRBJ2-3,TRBV4-1,.,few,CASSQTAQDAQYF,TGCGCCAGCAGCCAGACAGCCCAAGATGCGCAGTATTTT
TRBJ2-1,TRBV9,TRBD2,.,CASSVEGGGIYNEQFF,TGTGCCAGCAGCGTAGAGGGCGGGGGGATCTACAATGAGCAGTTCTTC
TRBJ1-2,TRBV5-1,.,.,CASSLGAREGYAF,TGCGCCAGCAGCTTGGGCGCAAGGGAAGGCTACGCCTTC
TRBJ2-7,TRBV15,TRBD2,.,CATSTGRGGLNEQYF,TGTGCCACCAGCACCGGGAGGGGGGGATTAAACGAGCAGTACTTC
TRBJ2-1,TRBV12-3/TRBV12-4,TRBD1,.,CVGTTGQEDNEQFF,TGTGTCGGCACCACGGGACAGGAGGACAATGAGCAGTTCTTC
TRBJ2-5,TRBV20-1,TRBD2,.,CSASPTPIAGDRQETQYF,TGCAGTGCTTCTCCGACACCCATAGCGGGGGATCGTCAAGAGACCCAGTACTTC
TRBJ2-7,TRBV3-1,TRBD1,.,CASSQVGKDRRFGEQYF,TGTGCCAGCAGCCAAGTGGGGAAGGACAGGAGATTTGGCGAGCAGTACTTC
TRBJ1-4,TRBV11-2,TRBD1,few,CASSRRVQGAKEKLFF,TGTGCCAGCAGCCGAAGAGTACAGGGGGCAAAAGAAAAACTGTTTTTT
TRBJ2-1,TRBV18,.,.,CASSPGREYNEQFF,TGTGCCAGCTCACCTGGCAGGGAATACAATGAGCAGTTCTTC
TRBJ1-3,TRBV4-3,TRBD1,.,CASSQVNRGNTIYF,TGCGCCAGCAGCCAAGTTAACAGGGGGAACACCATATATTTT
TRBJ1-2,TRBV5-5,.,.,CASSFRTFRQGYTF,TGTGCCAGCAGCTTCAGAACCTTTCGGCAGGGCTACACCTTC
TRBJ2-5,TRBV28,.,many,CASSLSDSQETQYF,TGTGCCAGCAGTTTATCGGACAGCCAAGAGACCCAGTACTTC
TRBJ2-7,TRBV5-1,TRBD2,.,CASSGGLFDYEQYF,TGCGCCAGCAGCGGGGGACTATTCGACTACGAGCAGTACTTC
TRBJ2-1,TRBV7-9,.,few,CASSLLSWGASAYNEQFF,TGTGCCAGCAGCCTACTATCGTGGGGGGCCAGCGCCTACAATGAGCAGTTCTTC
TRBJ1-4,TRBV5-1,TRBD1,few,CVSSPGGRNEKLFF,TGCGTCAGCAGCCCAGGGGGACGGAATGAAAAACTGTTTTTT
TRBJ1-2,TRBV27,TRBD1,.,CASSLRGQGSYAYGYTF,TGTGCCAGCAGTTTGCGGGGACAGGGGAGCTACGCGTATGGCTACACCTTC
TRBJ1-1,TRBV6-6,.,.,CASINPATEAFF,TGTGCCAGTATAAATCCCGCAACTGAAGCTTTCTTT
TRBJ2-1,TRBV27,TRBD2,few,CASRARGGAYGNEQFF,TGCGCCAGCAGGGCCCGCGGGGGGGCCTACGGGAATGAGCAGTTCTTC
TRBJ2-3,TRBV7-2,.,.,CASSSFHSTDTQYF,TGTGCCAGCAGCTCCTTCCACTCGACAGATACGCAGTATTTT
TRBJ1-1,TRBV29-1,.,few,CSVRTDWHTEAFF,TGCAGCGTCCGGACAGATTGGCACACTGAAGCTTTCTTT
TRBJ2-7,TRBV28,TRBD1,few,CASSSPGQGAREQYF,TGTGCCAGCAGTTCACCGGGACAGGGGGCGCGCGAGCAGTACTTT
TRBJ1-2,TRBV10-3,.,.,CATTQPPNYGYTF,TGTGCCACGACACAGCCTCCTAACTATGGCTACACCTTC
TRBJ2-5,TRBV2,.,many,CASTFTVQETQYF,TGTGCCAGCACCTTCACAGTCCAAGAGACCCAGTACTTC
TRBJ2-7,TRBV20-1,.,.,CSATPGTLYSYEQYF,TGCAGTGCTACCCCCGGGACACTTTACTCCTACGAGCAGTACTTC
TRBJ1-2,TRBV12-3/TRBV12-4,.,.,CASSLWGGRGYTF,TGTGCCAGCAGTTTATGGGGGGGCCGGGGCTACACCTTC
TRBJ2-5,TRBV3-1,.,.,CASSHYDRDTQETQYF,TGTGCCAGCAGCCACTACGACCGGGACACCCAAGAGACCCAGTACTTC
TRBJ2-1,TRBV7-9,.,.,CASSSSVSSYNEQFF,TGTGCCAGCAGCTCCTCGGTGAGCTCCTACAATGAGCAGTTCTTC
TRBJ2-5,TRBV7-9,TRBD1,.,CASSSRTGKETQYF,TGTGCCAGCAGCTCAAGGACAGGCAAAGAGACCCAGTACTTC
TRBJ2-3,TRBV6-1,.,.,CASIKKGVKVTDTQYF,TGTGCCAGCATAAAAAAGGGGGTAAAAGTCACAGATACGCAGTATTTT
TRBJ2-7,TRBV20-1,.,.,CSARDRTPGKEQYF,TGCAGTGCTAGAGATAGGACCCCTGGGAAGGAGCAGTACTTC
TRBJ1-1,TRBV5-1,TRBD1,few,CASSANGQAMNTEAFF,TGCGCCAGCAGCGCAAACGGACAGGCGATGAACACTGAAGCTTTCTTT
TRBJ2-7,TRBV5-5,TRBD2,few,CASTRGAGDEQYF,TGTGCCAGCACCAGAGGGGCGGGGGACGAGCAGTACTTC
TRBJ1-2,TRBV6-5,.,.,CASGRAQGYTF,TGTGCCAGCGGCAGGGCTCAGGGCTACACCTTC
TRBJ1-6,TRBV4-2,.,.,CASSLPGTRNSPLHF,TGTGCCAGCAGCCTACCCGGGACACGAAATTCACCCCTCCACTTT
TRBJ2-7,TRBV20-1,.,few,CSARGLTGQPHEQYF,TGCAGTGCTAGAGGGCTGACGGGACAACCCCACGAGCAGTACTTC
TRBJ2-7,TRBV29-1,TRBD1,few,CSAGQGGAEQYF,TGCAGCGCGGGACAGGGAGGCGCCGAGCAGTACTTC
TRBJ1-3,TRBV10-3,.,few,CAISESPDSGNTIYF,TGTGCCATCAGTGAGTCCCCGGACTCTGGAAACACCATATATTTT
TRBJ2-7,TRBV7-2,.,few,CASSLVVGTNYEQYF,TGTGCCAGCAGCTTAGTGGTGGGCACCAACTACGAGCAGTACTTC
TRBJ2-1,TRBV12-3/TRBV12-4,.,.,CASSLRALIPRF,TGTGCCAGCAGTTTACGCGCATTGATCCCCCGGTTC
TRBJ2-5,TRBV12-3/TRBV12-4,.,many,CASRRGPQETQYF,TGTGCCAGCCGGCGAGGGCCGCAAGAGACCCAGTACTTC
TRBJ1-5,TRBV20-1,.,.,CSARDGLQPQHF,TGCAGTGCTAGAGATGGTTTACAGCCCCAGCATTTT